This T cell receptor (beta chain) was recorded in a study of OX40 agonist ivuxolimab in advanced cancers. Study-wide context: Prior therapy, whether anti-PD-1, anti-PD-L1 or anti-CTLA-4, was allowed, and about 39% had some.

V dropped 3 bases and J dropped 2 bases, with 14 bases sitting between them. The CDR3 covers 16 residues. From germline, CDR1 is MDHEN and CDR2 SYDVKM. Note on this clone: Its antigen is as yet unknown.

Sequencing was performed with immunoSEQ multiplex PCR; in TCRdb, only in-frame clones are kept and a portion is missing. The profile covers 70,000 to 85,000 clones, with 75% to 90% appearing a single time and under 1.5% taken by the ten largest. Study-level points and caveats: CD4+ and CD8+ blood T cells expanded clonally by week 6 at 0.1 to 3.0 mg/kg.

This specimen consisted of CD4+ or CD8+ T cells sorted from blood, obtained in a trial of the OX40 agonist ivuxolimab. The origin of this receptor is an adult with an advanced solid tumor such as melanoma, head and neck, liver or kidney cancer. This chain links TRBV28 with TRBJ2-4; D call uncertain. For the CDR3, the DNA is TGTGCCAGCAGTTTCGTAGGAGTGAAATCCAAAAACATTCAGTACTTC. Protein sequence: CASSFVGVKSKNIQYF.